The rows below give T cell receptor beta chains drawn from one sample of a study of shared clonotypes between healthy human individuals. Profiling relied on immunoSEQ multiplex PCR, and the TCRdb table lists in-frame clones only, not all of them. The sample lists millions of clones; approximately 90% were seen once. The sequencing input was naive CD4+ T cells sorted from blood. All receptors come from a man between 18 and 29 years old in good health. Both conserved end residues are part of each CDR3. The D gene is left open where the match is weak. Clone size, where shown, is once, few, many, or a class for clones that have expanded.

d_gene	v_gene	abundance	j_gene	CDR3aa	CDR3nt
-	TRBV5-6	-	TRBJ1-1	CASSLDGRWNTEAFF	TGTGCCAGCAGCTTAGACGGACGGTGGAACACTGAAGCTTTCTTT
TRBD2	TRBV30	-	TRBJ2-5	CAWNRGGAKEQYF	TGTGCCTGGAACCGCGGGGGGGCCAAGGAGCAGTACTTC
-	TRBV5-4	-	TRBJ2-3	CASSPPTSSDTQYF	TGTGCCAGCAGCCCACCGACTAGTTCAGATACGCAGTATTTT
TRBD2	TRBV7-2	-	TRBJ2-2	CASSPRVAGVTGELFF	TGTGCCAGCAGCCCAAGGGTCGCGGGAGTCACCGGGGAGCTGTTTTTT
-	TRBV4-3	once	TRBJ1-2	CASSQEKGAYGYTF	TGCGCCAGCAGCCAAGAAAAGGGAGCCTATGGCTACACCTTC
TRBD2	TRBV7-2	-	TRBJ2-1	CASSLSPTSGRPRGEFF	TGTGCCAGCAGCTTATCCCCGACTAGCGGGAGGCCCCGGGGGGAGTTCTTC
-	TRBV6-1	-	TRBJ1-2	CASSEAQPYGYTF	TGTGCCAGCAGTGAAGCCCAGCCCTACGGCTACACCTTC
TRBD1	TRBV9	once	TRBJ2-7	CASSAQGDRTYEQYF	TGTGCCAGCAGCGCCCAGGGGGACAGGACCTACGAGCAGTACTTC
-	TRBV6-5	-	TRBJ2-7	CASSFLGFSYEQYF	TGTGCCAGCAGTTTTTTGGGGTTCTCCTACGAGCAGTACTTC
-	TRBV28	few	TRBJ1-1	CASYSENTEAFF	TGTGCCAGCTACTCAGAAAACACTGAAGCTTTCTTT
-	TRBV5-1	-	TRBJ2-1	CASMTGKTQRTYNEQFF	TGCGCCAGCATGACCGGGAAGACTCAGAGGACCTACAATGAGCAGTTCTTC
-	TRBV5-1	-	TRBJ1-1	CASSLVAGMNTEAFF	TGCGCCAGCAGCTTGGTAGCAGGGATGAACACTGAAGCTTTCTTT
-	TRBV18	-	TRBJ2-1	CASSPSRLVISYNEQFF	TGTGCCAGCTCCCCAAGTAGACTAGTAATTTCCTACAATGAGCAGTTCTTC
-	TRBV5-6	-	TRBJ1-2	CASSLFPGLLGYTF	TGTGCCAGCAGCTTGTTTCCTGGTCTACTTGGCTACACCTTC
-	TRBV7-8	-	TRBJ1-2	CASSLYEDGYTF	TGTGCCAGCAGCTTATATGAGGATGGCTACACCTTC
-	TRBV9	-	TRBJ1-1	CASSVAGTSEAFF	TGTGCCAGCAGCGTTGCAGGAACTTCTGAAGCTTTCTTT
TRBD2	TRBV5-6	-	TRBJ2-5	CASSSRAGVETQYF	TGTGCCAGCAGCTCCCGAGCGGGGGTTGAGACCCAGTACTTC
TRBD2	TRBV4-1	-	TRBJ2-7	CASSQDQGLAGYEQYF	TGCGCCAGCAGCCAAGATCAGGGACTAGCGGGGTACGAGCAGTACTTC
TRBD1	TRBV2	-	TRBJ1-2	CASSRTGGAYGYTF	TGTGCCAGCAGTCGGACAGGGGGAGCCTATGGCTACACCTTC
-	TRBV30	once	TRBJ1-4	CAWGNEKLFF	TGTGCCTGGGGCAATGAAAAACTGTTTTTT
TRBD1	TRBV18	-	TRBJ1-6	CASSPTPTGTTNSPLHF	TGTGCCAGCTCACCAACCCCGACAGGGACAACCAATTCACCCCTCCACTTT
TRBD1	TRBV18	-	TRBJ1-3	CASSRDRTFGNTIYF	TGTGCCAGCTCACGGGACAGAACATTCGGAAACACCATATATTTT
TRBD2	TRBV10-2	-	TRBJ2-3	CASRGLVITDTQYF	TGCGCCAGCAGAGGACTAGTTATTACAGATACGCAGTATTTT
-	TRBV6-1	-	TRBJ2-3	CASSGGVKSKSTDTQYF	TGTGCCAGCAGTGGGGGAGTGAAGTCAAAGAGCACAGATACGCAGTATTTT
-	TRBV5-1	-	TRBJ2-2	CASSLGGSATGELFF	TGCGCCAGCAGCTTGGGTGGTAGCGCGACCGGGGAGCTGTTTTTT
TRBD1	TRBV6-5	once	TRBJ1-5	CASSFSPYDRGQPQHF	TGTGCCAGCAGTTTCTCCCCGTATGACAGGGGTCAGCCCCAGCATTTT
TRBD1	TRBV28	-	TRBJ2-7	CASRGRQGTIYEQYF	TGTGCCAGCAGAGGAAGACAGGGGACAATCTACGAGCAGTACTTC
-	TRBV14	few	TRBJ1-6	CASSLVRASPLHF	TGTGCCAGCAGCCTAGTAAGGGCCTCACCCCTCCACTTT
-	TRBV4-1	-	TRBJ2-3	CASSHLLDTQYF	TGCGCCAGCAGCCACCTACTAGATACGCAGTATTTT
TRBD1	TRBV6-6	-	TRBJ1-5	CASSSGGSNQPQHF	TGTGCCAGCAGTTCAGGGGGGAGCAATCAGCCCCAGCATTTT
-	TRBV18	-	TRBJ1-6	CASSPNTGSYNSPLHF	TGTGCCAGCTCACCCAACACAGGCTCCTATAATTCACCCCTCCACTTT
TRBD2	TRBV19	-	TRBJ2-1	CASSPGLAGGRYNEQFF	TGTGCCAGTAGTCCTGGACTAGCGGGAGGGCGGTACAATGAGCAGTTCTTC
-	TRBV5-4	few	TRBJ2-7	CASSLTGYEQYF	TGTGCCAGCAGCTTGACGGGTTACGAGCAGTACTTC
TRBD2	TRBV6-1	-	TRBJ2-5	CASSEAGGRETQYF	TGTGCCAGCAGTGAAGCGGGGGGGAGGGAGACCCAGTACTTC
-	TRBV30	-	TRBJ1-5	CAWSVGTPSSNQPQHF	TGTGCCTGGAGTGTAGGGACACCCAGTAGCAATCAGCCCCAGCATTTT
TRBD1	TRBV28	-	TRBJ1-3	CASSATGRGTIYF	TGTGCCAGCAGTGCGACAGGGCGTGGCACCATATATTTT
-	TRBV6-1	-	TRBJ2-7	CASSEIRPGSYEQYF	TGTGCCAGCAGTGAGATTAGACCCGGTTCCTACGAGCAGTACTTC
TRBD1	TRBV29-1	-	TRBJ2-7	CSVASWTGSYEQYF	TGCAGCGTTGCTTCATGGACAGGGTCCTACGAGCAGTACTTC
-	TRBV7-9	-	TRBJ2-2	CASSLEVGVTGELFF	TGTGCCAGCAGCTTAGAGGTCGGGGTCACCGGGGAGCTGTTTTTT
-	TRBV5-1	-	TRBJ2-1	CASSLEAVSYNEQFF	TGCGCCAGCAGCTTGGAGGCGGTCTCCTACAATGAGCAGTTCTTC
-	TRBV19	-	TRBJ2-2	CASRESGGRSAGELFF	TGTGCCAGTAGGGAATCTGGGGGACGCTCGGCCGGGGAGCTGTTTTTT
TRBD2	TRBV7-9	-	TRBJ2-1	CASSLTSGTSYNEQFF	TGTGCCAGCAGCTTAACGTCCGGGACTAGCTACAATGAGCAGTTCTTC
-	TRBV5-1	-	TRBJ1-6	CASSLDGQGYSPLHF	TGCGCCAGCAGCTTGGACGGACAAGGGTATTCACCCCTCCACTTT
-	TRBV28	-	TRBJ2-4	CASALGTLAKNIQYF	TGTGCCAGCGCTTTGGGAACCCTAGCCAAAAACATTCAGTACTTC
-	TRBV12-5	-	TRBJ2-2	CASGLVLRDATGELFF	TGTGCTAGTGGTTTGGTACTCAGGGATGCCACCGGGGAGCTGTTTTTT
TRBD2	TRBV6-1	-	TRBJ2-3	CASSRLAGTTDTQYF	TGTGCCAGCAGTCGGCTAGCGGGGACCACAGATACGCAGTATTTT
-	TRBV29-1	-	TRBJ1-1	CSVESDRSMNTEAFF	TGCAGCGTTGAATCCGATCGATCTATGAACACTGAAGCTTTCTTT
TRBD2	TRBV6-4	-	TRBJ2-7	CASSESPLAGGPGEQYF	TGTGCCAGCAGTGAGTCCCCCCTAGCGGGAGGGCCGGGGGAGCAGTACTTC
TRBD2	TRBV9	-	TRBJ2-5	CASSVGWEGRETQYF	TGTGCCAGCAGCGTAGGGTGGGAGGGTAGAGAGACCCAGTACTTC
-	TRBV6-5	-	TRBJ2-2	CASSASRNTGELFF	TGTGCCAGCAGTGCCTCCCGAAACACCGGGGAGCTGTTTTTT